This T cell receptor (beta chain) appears in the sequencing data of a study of T cell responses to AZD1222 COVID-19 vaccine. Study-wide points: Mapped onto spike, vaccine-associated CD4 TCRs spanned it and were dominant at 160-218 and 743-854.

For this clone: What it binds is not known.

Recipients boosted at about 4 weeks or about 12 weeks are pooled. CDR1 LNHDA and CDR2 SQIVND come from the germline V gene (reference sequence). Trimming took off 10 bases at V and 5 bases at J, with 21 bases between the two ends. The CDR3 is 14 residues long. The data were produced by immunoSEQ multiplex PCR, yet TCRdb's version contains in-frame clones alone and is incomplete. The table lists about 180,000 clones, 90% to 95% of them singletons, with approximately 1.5% in the top ten. The sequence derives from an adult who received the AZD1222 COVID-19 vaccine. The chain carries TRBV19 and TRBJ2-7; D is perhaps TRBD2 (5 bases). The sequencing used peripheral blood, collected 28 days after the second AZD1222 dose. The CDR3 loop is CATGDREMVHEQYF. CDR3 nucleotides: TGTGCCACCGGGGATAGGGAAATGGTCCACGAGCAGTACTTC.